This note documents a single T cell receptor beta chain sequence. Its target antigen remains unknown. No clone much larger than this one lies a single base away; base qualities are absent. In total, approximately 610 healthy bone marrow donors made up the cohort. At the time of sampling, all cohort members were nominally healthy, though unrecorded immune exposures were likely present. The donor was CMV seronegative and was included in the group of 352 seronegative cohort members. Each donor provided a peripheral blood sample, and peripheral blood mononuclear cells were used for TCR beta sequencing. The Qiagen DNeasy Blood Extraction Kit was used to extract genomic DNA from the blood cell samples. The sample originates from a study of cytomegalovirus exposure and HLA in healthy donors (dated by TCRdb to the late 2010s). In terms of the full investigation: According to an earlier analysis of 450 to 650 of the donors, 150 million to 200 million T cells yielded roughly 110 million unique TCR beta sequences and roughly 280 Gb of sequence data. Roughly 290 gigabases of sequencing data and roughly 80 million unique TCR sequences made up an early release that covered under 750 HLA-typed donors. Of the 398 genotyped donors, over 65% fell in the genetic ancestry cluster associated with self-reported Caucasian donors. The study was designed to test whether signatures of past pathogen exposure could be identified by cataloging public T cell receptors. The study profiled the T cell repertoires of 500 to 800 subjects by immunosequencing and related them to cytomegalovirus serostatus. Besides the first cohort of approximately 710 subjects, a separate validation cohort made up of 95 to 150 different subjects was used. High-throughput TCR immunosequencing, statistical association of individual TCRs with disease status, and machine learning were combined to predict cytomegalovirus infection status. A later analysis re-analyzed previously published TCR beta repertoires from roughly 630 donors and added high-resolution HLA genotyping to study TCR occurrence patterns. Rather than drawing on any new phenotypic data, the later analysis identified candidate immune exposures from TCR beta sequences and the way those sequences occurred across donors. In an earlier analysis of a few hundred of the donors, high-throughput TCR beta sequencing was used to judge whether each TCR beta V gene segment behaved as functional or pseudogenic. Donor age, sex, ethnicity and CMV serostatus were collected together with the repertoire data. A later genetic analysis took genome-wide SNP genotypes for about 55% of the roughly 700 donors and used that subset as a discovery cohort. All discovery cohort repertoires had been generated using a single sequencing platform. HLA typing included class I and class II loci at four-digit resolution. The number of donors typed differed by locus, with roughly 629-640 for A, B, C, DRB1 and DQB1, roughly 550 for DQA1, some 570 for DPA1, and approximately 470 for DPB1. Roughly 5 DR-DQ haplotypes were treated as single units for association and clustering because of strong linkage in the cohort. Among 300 to 500 genotyped donors of the cohort, an average of approximately 240,000 unique TCR beta nucleotide sequences was sequenced per donor, of which about 18% were non-productive. General study outcomes and caveats: In a later analysis, several top co-occurrence clusters were reported to appear linked to parvovirus B19, influenza, CMV and Epstein-Barr virus. The study listed approximately 150 TCR beta chains as associated with cytomegalovirus. In vitro tests confirmed that three of the cytomegalovirus-associated TCR beta chains recognize cytomegalovirus antigens. The cohort was sequenced for TCR beta chains only, and without alpha or paired-chain data the features that could be detected were limited. Sequencing depth was assumed to be roughly uniform across donors in the presence/absence analyses, though that assumption may not hold. Compared with the 666-donor mean, donors in an Asian-associated ancestry cluster had fewer N-insertions in productive TCRs, according to a later genetic analysis. It was suggested by the authors that the approach could potentially be generalized to other disease states and immunological phenotypes. In a later analysis, TCR association rates were found to vary across HLA loci, with the most associated TCRs seen for DRB1 alleles and the fewest for HLA-C alleles. Across donors, most TCR sequences were observed very rarely, whereas some public TCRs were present in many individuals. A later analysis found that most CMV-associated TCR beta chains appeared HLA-restricted, with HLA associations seemingly driven largely by CMV exposure. In a later genetic analysis, a missense DCLRE1C variant was associated with V-gene and J-gene trimming of TCR beta chains, and the association was replicated in an independent cohort. A cluster of highly shared sequence variants was judged likely to be a technical artifact of the sequencing pipeline. The only immune exposure information available for the cohort was CMV serostatus. The 87-base-pair reads could not distinguish some IMGT-functional V segments, including TRBV6-2 and TRBV6-3, so those segments were excluded. Correlated functional status among segregating V segments might be attributable to linkage disequilibrium, but an unknown experimental factor could not be ruled out. When HLA alleles, especially DR and DQ, strongly co-occurred, attributing TCR associations to individual alleles was difficult. Specific HLA alleles were associated with 15,000 to 20,000 TCR beta sequences at a false discovery rate of 0.05 in a later analysis. Because HLA typing was unavailable for some donors at each locus, only the typed subset was used in association tests. Compared with equally common non-associated chains, HLA-associated TCR beta chains in a later analysis were more clonally expanded and had lower generation probabilities. A further reported finding was that TCR beta sequences accurately predicted the HLA-A and HLA-B alleles for most subjects in the first cohort. Broadly in line with IMGT annotations, most TCR beta V segments showed up in productive rearrangements about 90% or about 30% of the time in an earlier analysis of about 500 of the donors. The earlier analysis of some 560 of the donors excluded around 17 rarely observed V segments, including chromosome 9 orphons, because counts were too low. In both the original and validation cohorts, the classifier was reported to diagnose cytomegalovirus status with high specificity and sensitivity.

The CDR3 has 16 amino acids, counting the end cysteine and phenylalanine. Only CDR3 DNA remains: 48 bases, in frame from the first base. After removal of 1 base from V and 0 bases from J, the junction retains 5 bases not matched to a gene. According to the germline V gene, CDR1 reads SGHAT and CDR2 reads FQNNGV. The library was prepared using the immunoSEQ multiplex PCR assay. The multiplex PCR relied on a mix of 60 forward primers for TCR Vbeta segments and 13 reverse primers for TCR Jbeta segments. A multiplex PCR assay on genomic DNA amplified the CDR3 region of rearranged TCR beta genes. The amplified TCR beta libraries were sequenced on the Illumina HiSeq System as 87-base-pair reads. Concerning the study's data processing: A later analysis tallied around 80 million unique TCR beta chains across the 610 or so repertoires, and around 10 million of those chains were shared by two or more donors. Raw reads were error-corrected and collapsed into unique sequences by a nearest-neighbor algorithm in which closely related sequences were merged to remove PCR and sequencing errors. Alignment of CDR3 sequences to IMGT reference sequences was used to assign V, D and J gene segments. For a sequence to be retained, a match of at least six nucleotides was required to both a V gene segment and a J gene segment. Rearrangements were called productive when the CDR3 lacked stop codons and stayed in frame with V and J; all others were non-productive. CDR3 was defined according to IMGT convention as the region running from the second conserved V-encoded cysteine to the conserved J-encoded phenylalanine. In an earlier analysis of approximately 590 of the donors, sequences lacking an unambiguous match to a single V gene segment were excluded. An earlier analysis of roughly 590 of the donors called V segments functional above 56.7% productive rearrangements and segregating when the between-donor standard deviation exceeded 5%. A statistical classification framework was built for diagnosing cytomegalovirus status from the catalog of TCR beta chain sequences. V and J gene assignment, in a later analysis, came from comparing TCR nucleotide sequences with IMGT/GENE-DB human TR gene sequences. In a later analysis, CDR3 sequences and most-parsimonious VDJ recombination scenarios were assigned using the TCRdist pipeline. A later analysis defined each TCR beta chain by its CDR3 amino acid sequence plus V-gene family, and excluded reads lacking a unique V-gene family. A later analysis removed 592 highly shared, low-generation-probability nucleotide sequences to deal with suspected cross-contamination and a sequencing artifact. A later analysis calculated a clonal expansion index for each public chain from normalized within-repertoire ranks of inferred template counts. A later analysis computed generation probabilities with a VDJ recombination model fitted to out-of-frame rearrangements, and checked the results against IGoR. Hypergeometric tests were used in a later analysis to score TCR-TCR, TCR-HLA and TCR-CMV co-occurrence, with a repertoire-size bias correction applied to the TCR pairs. A later analysis estimated false discovery rates by permuting HLA or CMV assignments 20 times. A later analysis grouped co-occurring TCRs with DBSCAN, adding TCRdist sequence similarity when clustering within HLA-allele-positive subsets. Repertoires with fewer than 30,000 or more than 120,000 public chains were left out of co-occurrence clustering, as were about 5 repertoires with anomalous nucleotide sharing. The table comes from immuneACCESS by way of TCRdb, which keeps in-frame sequences with V and J called. Part of the clones is missing from these tables; in studies checked, under half for an unresolved V gene and the rest for unknown reasons. The DNA gave D and trimming, while V, J and clone size come from that table. Present in this sample are tens of thousands of clones, 80% to 90% of which were seen just once. The ten largest clones represent 1.9% of the sample.

The chain couples TRBV11-2 to TRBJ2-7; 8 bases in between match TRBD1. Sequenced sample: PBMCs. This clonotype was obtained from a woman in her 30s in good health and CMV-seronegative. The CDR3 in this case is CASSLVPRGRSYEQYF. Read as DNA, the sequence is TGTGCCAGCAGCTTAGTCCCCAGGGGGCGCTCCTACGAGCAGTACTTC.